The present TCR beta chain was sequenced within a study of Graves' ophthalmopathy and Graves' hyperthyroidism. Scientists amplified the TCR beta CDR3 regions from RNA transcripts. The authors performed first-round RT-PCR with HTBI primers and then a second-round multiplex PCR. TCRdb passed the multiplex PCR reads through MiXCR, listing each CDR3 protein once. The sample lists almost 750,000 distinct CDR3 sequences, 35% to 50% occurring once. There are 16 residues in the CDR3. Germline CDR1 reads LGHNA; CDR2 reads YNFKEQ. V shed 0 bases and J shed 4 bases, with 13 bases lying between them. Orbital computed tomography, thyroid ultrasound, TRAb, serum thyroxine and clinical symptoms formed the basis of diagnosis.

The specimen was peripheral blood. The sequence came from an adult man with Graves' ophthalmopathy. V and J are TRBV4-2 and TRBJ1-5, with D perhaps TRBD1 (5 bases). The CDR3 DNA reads TGTGCCAGCAGCCAAGAGGTAGCGGGGCTAAATCAGCCCCAGCATTTT. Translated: CASSQEVAGLNQPQHF.